Listed below are T cell receptor beta chains from one sample, sequenced in a study of blood T cell repertoires in COVID-19. TCRdb keeps only in-frame clones here, not all; method: immunoSEQ multiplex PCR. Of 130,000 or so clones detected, around 85% appear once; the ten largest clones hold around 2.7%. The sample comprised peripheral blood. Receptors were obtained from a woman of 80 years or more with acute or convalescent COVID-19. Both conserved end residues are part of each CDR3. The D gene is left open where the match is weak. Some rows mark clone size as missing; the rest say once, few, many or name a class of expanded clone.

v_call: TRBV5-1; j_call: TRBJ2-7; d_call: TRBD1; clone_size: .; cdr3_nt: TGCGCCAGCAGCTTGGTTGGGACAGAGAACGAGCAGTACTTC; cdr3_aa: CASSLVGTENEQYF
v_call: TRBV12-5; j_call: TRBJ1-5; d_call: .; clone_size: few; cdr3_nt: TGTGCTAGTGGCGTAAGGTCGGGGGTTTCCAATCAGCCCCAGCATTTT; cdr3_aa: CASGVRSGVSNQPQHF
v_call: TRBV6-1; j_call: TRBJ1-5; d_call: TRBD1; clone_size: .; cdr3_nt: TGTGCCAGCAGTGGGGGAGGTTGGGACAGGAGCAATCAGCCCCAGCATTTT; cdr3_aa: CASSGGGWDRSNQPQHF
v_call: TRBV7-2; j_call: TRBJ2-1; d_call: .; clone_size: .; cdr3_nt: TGTGCCAGCAGCAAATCTCGGTTACAATCTAGAAGTGGTGAGCAGTTCTTC; cdr3_aa: CASSKSRLQSRSGEQFF
v_call: TRBV9; j_call: TRBJ1-5; d_call: TRBD1; clone_size: .; cdr3_nt: TGTGCCAGCAGCGTAGTAGGGACAGACAATCAGCCCCAGCATTTT; cdr3_aa: CASSVVGTDNQPQHF
v_call: TRBV5-4; j_call: TRBJ2-1; d_call: TRBD1; clone_size: .; cdr3_nt: TGTGCCAGCAGTCGACAGGGTGGTTATTCCAATGAGCAGTTCTTC; cdr3_aa: CASSRQGGYSNEQFF
v_call: TRBV7-9; j_call: TRBJ2-7; d_call: TRBD1; clone_size: once; cdr3_nt: TGTGCCAGCAGCTCCGGGCCGTACAGGGGCTACGAGCAGTACTTC; cdr3_aa: CASSSGPYRGYEQYF
v_call: TRBV6-5; j_call: TRBJ2-5; d_call: .; clone_size: .; cdr3_nt: TGTGCCAGCAGTTACGCGCGGGGCGGGGTCCAAGAGACCCAGTACTTC; cdr3_aa: CASSYARGGVQETQYF
v_call: TRBV6-6; j_call: TRBJ1-1; d_call: .; clone_size: .; cdr3_nt: TGTGCCAGCACGATAACATTGAACACTGAAGCTTTCTTT; cdr3_aa: CASTITLNTEAFF
v_call: TRBV5-1; j_call: TRBJ1-3; d_call: TRBD1; clone_size: .; cdr3_nt: TGCGCCAGCAGCCCGGGGGACAGGGGTGGCAACACCATATATTTT; cdr3_aa: CASSPGDRGGNTIYF
v_call: TRBV6-5; j_call: TRBJ1-2; d_call: .; clone_size: .; cdr3_nt: TGTGCCAGCAGTTACTCTCCGTCAACGGGTGGCTACACCTTC; cdr3_aa: CASSYSPSTGGYTF
v_call: TRBV11-2; j_call: TRBJ1-2; d_call: .; clone_size: .; cdr3_nt: TGTGCCAGCAGCTTAGATTTTAATAGCATGTATGGCTACACCTTC; cdr3_aa: CASSLDFNSMYGYTF
v_call: TRBV3-1/TRBV3-2; j_call: TRBJ2-7; d_call: .; clone_size: .; cdr3_nt: TGTGCCAGCAGCCAAGTACCGGGGAGGCATCACGAGCAGTACTTC; cdr3_aa: CASSQVPGRHHEQYF
v_call: TRBV7-2; j_call: TRBJ1-5; d_call: TRBD1; clone_size: .; cdr3_nt: TGTGCCAGCAGCCAAGCCGGGACAGGGGGTCAGCCCCAGCATTTT; cdr3_aa: CASSQAGTGGQPQHF
v_call: TRBV11-2; j_call: TRBJ2-1; d_call: TRBD2; clone_size: .; cdr3_nt: TGTGCCAGCAGCTTAGTTCGGGGGGGAGGTGAGCAGTTCTTC; cdr3_aa: CASSLVRGGGEQFF
v_call: TRBV4-1; j_call: TRBJ1-4; d_call: .; clone_size: few; cdr3_nt: TGCGCCAGCAGCCAAGACAGGGTGGGTGAAAAACTGTTTTTT; cdr3_aa: CASSQDRVGEKLFF
v_call: TRBV6-1; j_call: TRBJ1-1; d_call: .; clone_size: .; cdr3_nt: TGTGCCAGCAGTGAAACAGTCTACATGAACACTGAAGCTTTCTTT; cdr3_aa: CASSETVYMNTEAFF
v_call: TRBV5-1; j_call: TRBJ1-3; d_call: TRBD1; clone_size: .; cdr3_nt: TGCGCCAGCAGCTTGGAGGGACAGGGTGCTGGAAACACCATATATTTT; cdr3_aa: CASSLEGQGAGNTIYF
v_call: TRBV3-1/TRBV3-2; j_call: TRBJ1-2; d_call: TRBD1; clone_size: .; cdr3_nt: TGTGCCAGCAGCCCAAGGACAGGGACGTGGGGCTACACCTTC; cdr3_aa: CASSPRTGTWGYTF
v_call: TRBV5-1; j_call: TRBJ2-3; d_call: TRBD1; clone_size: .; cdr3_nt: TGCGCCAGCAGCTTGGGAGGGGGCCCCACAAGCACAGATACGCAGTATTTT; cdr3_aa: CASSLGGGPTSTDTQYF
v_call: TRBV16; j_call: TRBJ2-2; d_call: .; clone_size: few; cdr3_nt: TGTGCCAGCAGCCAATCCAGGGCGGGGACCGGGGAGCTGTTTTTT; cdr3_aa: CASSQSRAGTGELFF
v_call: TRBV4-1; j_call: TRBJ1-3; d_call: TRBD1; clone_size: .; cdr3_nt: TGCGCCAGCAGCCAACAGACAGGGAACGGAAACACCATATATTTT; cdr3_aa: CASSQQTGNGNTIYF
v_call: TRBV7-8; j_call: TRBJ1-1; d_call: .; clone_size: .; cdr3_nt: TGTGCCAGCAGCTCCATACCATCGCGGGTTAACACTGAAGCTTTCTTT; cdr3_aa: CASSSIPSRVNTEAFF
v_call: TRBV6-5; j_call: TRBJ1-1; d_call: .; clone_size: .; cdr3_nt: TGTGCCAGCAGTCGGGTGGACACTGAAGCTTTCTTT; cdr3_aa: CASSRVDTEAFF